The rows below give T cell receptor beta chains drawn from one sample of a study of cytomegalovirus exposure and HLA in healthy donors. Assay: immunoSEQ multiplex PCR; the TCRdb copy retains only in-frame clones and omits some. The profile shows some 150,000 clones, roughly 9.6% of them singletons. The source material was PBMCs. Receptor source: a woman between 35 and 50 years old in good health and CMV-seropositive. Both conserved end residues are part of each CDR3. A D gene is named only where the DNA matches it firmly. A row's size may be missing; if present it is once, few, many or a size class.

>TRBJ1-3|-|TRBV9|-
CASSVAGVQDSGNTIYF
TGTGCCAGCAGCGTAGCGGGAGTTCAGGACTCTGGAAACACCATATATTTT
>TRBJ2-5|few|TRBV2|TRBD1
CASSEQGAGETQYF
TGTGCCAGCAGTGAGCAGGGGGCCGGGGAGACCCAGTACTTC
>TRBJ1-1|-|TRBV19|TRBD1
CASSLGQAREGEAFF
TGTGCCAGTAGTCTTGGACAGGCCCGTGAAGGGGAAGCTTTCTTT
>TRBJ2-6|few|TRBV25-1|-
CASSGAGANVLTF
TGTGCCAGCTCAGGGGCTGGGGCCAACGTCCTGACTTTC
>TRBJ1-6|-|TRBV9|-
CASSPRSVEDSPLHF
TGTGCCAGCAGCCCCCGGTCCGTCGAGGATTCACCCCTCCACTTT
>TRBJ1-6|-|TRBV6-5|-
CASRWAARGSPLHF
TGTGCCAGCAGGTGGGCCGCCAGGGGTTCACCCCTCCACTTT
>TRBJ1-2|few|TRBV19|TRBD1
CASNGLGDRVGYTF
TGTGCCAGTAATGGGCTGGGGGACAGGGTTGGCTACACCTTC
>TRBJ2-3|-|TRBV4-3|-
CASSHGWGGFRTDTQYF
TGCGCCAGCAGCCACGGGTGGGGGGGCTTCCGCACAGATACGCAGTATTTT
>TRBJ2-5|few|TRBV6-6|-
CASSYQGMGYQETQYF
TGTGCCAGCAGTTACCAGGGGATGGGGTACCAAGAGACCCAGTACTTC
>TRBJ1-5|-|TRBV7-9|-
CASSTTTGLNQPQHF
TGTGCCAGCAGCACGACGACAGGTCTTAATCAGCCCCAGCATTTT
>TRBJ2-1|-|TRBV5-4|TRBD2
CASSHSGGADNEQFF
TGTGCCAGCAGCCATTCCGGGGGGGCTGACAATGAGCAGTTCTTC
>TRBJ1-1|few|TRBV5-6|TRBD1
CASSFRRTGNTEAFF
TGTGCCAGCAGCTTTAGGCGGACAGGGAACACTGAAGCTTTCTTT
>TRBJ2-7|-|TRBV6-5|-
CASSPPGLSYEQYF
TGTGCCAGCAGTCCTCCGGGACTTTCCTACGAGCAGTACTTC
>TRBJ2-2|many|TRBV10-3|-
CAISHRVGSTGELFF
TGTGCCATCAGTCACAGGGTGGGGAGCACCGGGGAGCTGTTTTTT
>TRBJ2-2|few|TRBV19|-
CASALWQGAGTGELFF
TGTGCCAGCGCCCTCTGGCAAGGGGCAGGCACCGGGGAGCTGTTTTTT
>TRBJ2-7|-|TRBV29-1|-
CSVSDAWGRRHEQYF
TGCAGCGTTTCCGACGCTTGGGGAAGGAGGCACGAGCAGTACTTC
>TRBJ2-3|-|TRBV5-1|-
CASRGGETDTQYF
TGCGCCAGCAGAGGGGGGGAGACAGATACGCAGTATTTT
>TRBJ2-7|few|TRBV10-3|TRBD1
CAIGGQGYHEQYF
TGTGCCATCGGAGGACAGGGGTATCACGAGCAGTACTTC
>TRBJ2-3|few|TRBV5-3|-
CARSLRLSTDTQYF
TGTGCCAGAAGCTTACGACTCAGCACAGATACGCAGTATTTT
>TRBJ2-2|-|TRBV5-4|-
CASSRVESDTGELFF
TGTGCCAGCAGTCGAGTCGAGAGCGACACCGGGGAGCTGTTTTTT
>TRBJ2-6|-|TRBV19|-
CASSSHSSGANVLTF
TGTGCCAGTAGTTCCCACAGCTCTGGGGCCAACGTCCTGACTTTC
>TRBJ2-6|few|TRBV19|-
CASSIIVSSGSGANVLTF
TGTGCCAGTAGTATAATCGTCTCTTCAGGATCTGGGGCCAACGTCCTGACTTTC
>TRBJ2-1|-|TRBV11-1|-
CASSSLGGPSYNEQFF
TGTGCCAGCAGCTCCCTCGGGGGACCCTCCTACAATGAGCAGTTCTTC
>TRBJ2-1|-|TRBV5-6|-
CASSFGLVNAGGNEQFF
TGTGCCAGCAGCTTTGGCTTGGTGAACGCGGGCGGCAATGAGCAGTTCTTC
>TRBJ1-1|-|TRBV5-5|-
CASSLVGDTEAFF
TGTGCCAGCAGCTTGGTCGGAGACACTGAAGCTTTCTTT
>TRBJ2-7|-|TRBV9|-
CASSVGTNPYEQYF
TGTGCCAGCAGCGTAGGGACAAACCCCTACGAGCAGTACTTC
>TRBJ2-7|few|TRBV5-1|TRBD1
CASSEGTGAFYEQYF
TGCGCCAGCAGCGAAGGGACAGGGGCTTTCTACGAGCAGTACTTC
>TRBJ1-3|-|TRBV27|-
CASSFRGSGNTIYF
TGTGCCAGCAGTTTCCGGGGTTCTGGAAACACCATATATTTT
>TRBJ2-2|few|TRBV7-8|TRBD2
CASSSPGLVGTGELFF
TGTGCCAGCAGCTCGCCGGGACTAGTTGGCACCGGGGAGCTGTTTTTT
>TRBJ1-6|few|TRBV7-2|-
CASSLLSSNQGNSPLHF
TGTGCCAGCAGCTTATTATCCTCGAACCAGGGGAATTCACCCCTCCACTTT
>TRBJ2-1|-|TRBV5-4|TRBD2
CASSLSWGGSYNEQFF
TGTGCCAGCAGCTTGAGTTGGGGGGGCTCCTACAATGAGCAGTTCTTC
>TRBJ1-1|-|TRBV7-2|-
CASSFTGYSAEAFF
TGTGCCAGCAGCTTTACAGGGTATTCGGCTGAAGCTTTCTTT
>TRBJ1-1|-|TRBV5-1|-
CASSPQGSGTEAFF
TGCGCCAGCAGCCCACAGGGCTCGGGCACTGAAGCTTTCTTT
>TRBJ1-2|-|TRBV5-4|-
CASSLAGQYGYTF
TGTGCCAGCAGCTTGGCAGGGCAGTATGGCTACACCTTC
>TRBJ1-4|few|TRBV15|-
CATSRDGQGREKLFF
TGTGCCACCAGCAGAGATGGGCAGGGCCGGGAAAAACTGTTTTTT
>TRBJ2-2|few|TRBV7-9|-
CASSLSPWAGETGELFF
TGTGCCAGCAGCCTATCCCCCTGGGCAGGGGAAACCGGGGAGCTGTTTTTT
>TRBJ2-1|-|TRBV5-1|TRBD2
CASSPLAGGPNEQFF
TGCGCCAGCAGCCCCTTAGCGGGGGGGCCCAATGAGCAGTTCTTC
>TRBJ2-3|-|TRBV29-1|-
CSVAITDTQYF
TGCAGCGTCGCTATCACAGATACGCAGTATTTT
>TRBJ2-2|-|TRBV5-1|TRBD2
CASSFSPGLETGELFF
TGCGCCAGCAGCTTTTCCCCGGGACTAGAAACCGGGGAGCTGTTTTTT
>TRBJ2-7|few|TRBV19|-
CASSRGQSYEQYF
TGTGCCAGTAGCCGTGGACAGTCCTACGAGCAGTACTTC
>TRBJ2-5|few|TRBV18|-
CASSPPSDGGETQYF
TGTGCCAGCTCACCTCCGTCCGACGGCGGGGAGACCCAGTACTTC
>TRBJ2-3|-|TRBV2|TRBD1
CASSSDRKDSTDTQYF
TGTGCCAGCAGCTCGGACAGGAAAGATAGCACAGATACGCAGTATTTT
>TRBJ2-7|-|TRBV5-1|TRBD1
CASSLEQGNYEQYF
TGCGCCAGCAGCTTGGAACAGGGGAACTACGAGCAGTACTTC
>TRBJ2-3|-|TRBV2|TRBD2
CASSGLAGGATDTQYF
TGTGCCAGCAGTGGACTTGCCGGGGGGGCGACAGATACGCAGTATTTT
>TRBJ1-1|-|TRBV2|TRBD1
CASSEATGGTTEAFF
TGTGCCAGCAGTGAAGCAACAGGGGGTACCACTGAAGCTTTCTTT
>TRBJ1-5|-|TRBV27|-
CASSFSGDQPQHF
TGTGCCAGCAGTTTTTCAGGGGATCAGCCCCAGCATTTT
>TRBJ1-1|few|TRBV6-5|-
CASSPLMNTEAFF
TGTGCCAGCAGTCCTCTAATGAACACTGAAGCTTTCTTT
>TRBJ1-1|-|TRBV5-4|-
CASSYQTLTAEAFF
TGTGCCAGCAGCTACCAAACTCTAACAGCTGAAGCTTTCTTT
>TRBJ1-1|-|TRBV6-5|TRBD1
CASRATGGTEAFF
TGTGCCAGCAGAGCGACAGGGGGCACTGAAGCTTTCTTT
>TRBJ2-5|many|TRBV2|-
CASSERQQETQYF
TGTGCCAGCAGTGAACGACAGCAAGAGACCCAGTACTTC
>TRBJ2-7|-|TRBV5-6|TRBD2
CASSLVSSGGFYEQYF
TGTGCCAGCAGCTTGGTATCAAGCGGGGGATTCTACGAGCAGTACTTC
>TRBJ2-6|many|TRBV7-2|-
CASRSDRYGANVLTF
TGTGCCAGCAGGTCTGACAGATATGGGGCCAACGTCCTGACTTTC
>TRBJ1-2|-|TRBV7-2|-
CASSPNRVGYGYTF
TGTGCCAGCAGCCCTAACAGGGTGGGCTATGGCTACACCTTC
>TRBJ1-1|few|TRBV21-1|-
CASSSRAPMNTEAFF
TGTGCCAGCAGCTCCAGGGCACCTATGAACACTGAAGCTTTCTTT
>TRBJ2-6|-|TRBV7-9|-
CASSLGGGTGANVLTF
TGTGCCAGCAGCTTAGGTGGCGGAACTGGGGCCAACGTCCTGACTTTC